A single sample is the source of the 3 T cell receptor beta chains below, sequenced in a study of cytomegalovirus exposure and HLA in healthy donors. 13 Jbeta primers and 60 Vbeta primers were used for the PCR. Libraries were prepared by immunoSEQ multiplex PCR; TCRdb keeps only in-frame clonotypes and omits some of them. The profile shows 120,000 or so clones, about three quarters of them singletons. Specimen: PBMCs. The receptors stem from a human donor in good health.

V usage is TRBV2 and J usage is TRBJ1-1; D might be TRBD1 (6 bases). Germline CDR1 is SNHLY and CDR2 is FYNNEI. The CDR3 covers 14 residues. Trimming cost V 3 bases and J 6 bases, with 14 bases left between them. The CDR3 DNA is TGTGCCAGCAGTGAGTGGGGGCCGGGGCCTGAAGCTTTCTTT. It translates to CASSEWGPGPEAFF.

The CDR3 loop is CASSQATVTPYEQYF. The CDR3 DNA reads TGCGCCAGCAGCCAAGCGACCGTGACACCTTACGAGCAGTACTTC. The genes are TRBV4-1 and TRBJ2-7, with D hard to call. Germline-derived CDR1 and CDR2 are MGHRA and YSYEKL. Trimming cost V 1 base and J 4 bases, with 14 bases left between them. This CDR3 has 15 residues.

The gene calls are TRBV5-8 and TRBJ1-5, with TRBD1 matching 7 bases. From germline, CDR1 is SGHTS and CDR2 YDEGEE. This CDR3 has 13 residues. Trimming removed 7 bases from V and 7 bases from J; junction bases left unmatched: 8. Here the CDR3 reads CASRGQLGQPQHF. CDR3 coding DNA: TGTGCCAGCCGGGGACAGCTCGGACAGCCCCAGCATTTT.